This T cell receptor beta chain was found in a study of T cells in Graves' hyperthyroidism and ophthalmopathy. The CDR3 covers 16 residues. Germline CDR1 SEHNR, CDR2 FQNEAQ (reference sequence). Germline trimming cut 5 bases from V and 7 bases from J; bases unmatched to any gene: 10. Only a few counts were recorded for this clonotype. TCR beta CDR3 regions were amplified from RNA. First-round RT-PCR of the TCR CDR3 relied on the HTBI primer set. TCRdb processed the multiplex PCR reads anew with MiXCR; each CDR3 protein has one entry. The sample includes fewer than 600,000 distinct CDR3 sequences, approximately 14% of them seen just once.

The clonotype comes from a woman aged 40 to 50 with Graves' hyperthyroidism. The sample comprised blood. J is TRBJ2-7 and V is TRBV7-9, with 14 nucleotides matching TRBD2. The DNA of the CDR3 is TGTGCCAGCAGCCCCCCGACTAGCGGGAGGGCCGGGGAGCAGTACTTC. Translation gives CASSPPTSGRAGEQYF.